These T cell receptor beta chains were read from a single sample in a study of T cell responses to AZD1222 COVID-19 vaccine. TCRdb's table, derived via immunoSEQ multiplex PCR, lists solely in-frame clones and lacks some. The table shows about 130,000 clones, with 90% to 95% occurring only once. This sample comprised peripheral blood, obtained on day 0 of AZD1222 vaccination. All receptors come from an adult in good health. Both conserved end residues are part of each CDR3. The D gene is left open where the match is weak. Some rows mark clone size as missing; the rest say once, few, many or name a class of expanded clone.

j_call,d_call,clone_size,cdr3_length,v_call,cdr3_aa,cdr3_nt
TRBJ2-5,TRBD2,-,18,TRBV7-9,CASSSPGTSGRVRETQYF,TGTGCCAGCAGCTCCCCCGGGACTAGCGGGAGAGTGAGAGAGACCCAGTACTTC
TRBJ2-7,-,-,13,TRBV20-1,CSASLDSIYEQYF,TGCAGTGCTAGTCTGGACTCTATCTACGAGCAGTACTTC
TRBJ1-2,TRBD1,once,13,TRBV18,CASSPGTEGGYTF,TGTGCCAGCTCACCGGGGACAGAGGGTGGCTACACCTTC
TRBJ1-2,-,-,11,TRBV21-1,CASSKALGYTF,TGTGCCAGCAGCAAAGCGCTCGGCTACACCTTC
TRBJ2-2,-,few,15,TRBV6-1,CASSEADGDTGELFF,TGTGCCAGCAGTGAAGCCGACGGGGACACCGGGGAGCTGTTTTTT
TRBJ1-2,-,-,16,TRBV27,CASSLSTATINYGYTF,TGTGCCAGCAGTTTATCCACAGCGACGATTAACTATGGCTACACCTTC
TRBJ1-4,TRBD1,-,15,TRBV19,CASRGRGLANEKLFF,TGTGCCAGTAGGGGCAGGGGGCTGGCTAATGAAAAACTGTTTTTT
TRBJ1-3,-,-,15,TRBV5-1,CASSRDQSSGNTIYF,TGCGCCAGCAGTAGGGATCAGAGCTCTGGAAACACCATATATTTT
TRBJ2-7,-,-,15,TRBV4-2,CASSQDQGTSYEQYF,TGTGCCAGCAGCCAAGATCAGGGTACCTCCTACGAGCAGTACTTC
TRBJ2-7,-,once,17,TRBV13,CASSSRTGPGGSYEQYF,TGTGCCAGCAGCTCACGAACCGGACCCGGAGGGTCCTACGAGCAGTACTTC
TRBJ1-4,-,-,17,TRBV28,CASSSYLRGSTNEKLFF,TGTGCCAGCAGTTCCTACCTGCGCGGATCAACTAATGAAAAACTGTTTTTT
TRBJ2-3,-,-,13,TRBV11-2,CASSSGLTDTQYF,TGTGCCAGCAGCTCCGGACTCACAGATACGCAGTATTTT
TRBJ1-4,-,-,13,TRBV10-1,CASSRGIGLELFF,TGCGCCAGCAGTCGAGGAATCGGCCTGGAACTGTTTTTT
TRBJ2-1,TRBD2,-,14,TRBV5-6,CASSWWGLAGEQFF,TGTGCCAGCAGCTGGTGGGGACTAGCGGGAGAACAGTTCTTC
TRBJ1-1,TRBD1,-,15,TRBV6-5,CASSYSPGGSTEAFF,TGTGCCAGCAGTTACTCCCCAGGGGGTTCTACTGAAGCTTTCTTT
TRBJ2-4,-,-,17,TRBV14,CASSQEAAGAGKNIQYF,TGTGCCAGCAGCCAAGAAGCGGCAGGGGCCGGCAAAAACATTCAGTACTTC
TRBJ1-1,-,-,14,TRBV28,CASSSPQGNTEAFF,TGTGCCAGCAGCTCACCTCAGGGGAACACTGAAGCTTTCTTT
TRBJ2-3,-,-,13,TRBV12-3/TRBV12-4,CASSLPPMDTQYF,TGTGCCAGCAGTCTCCCGCCGATGGATACGCAGTATTTT
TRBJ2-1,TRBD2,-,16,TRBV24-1,CATSDSGTSGRASQFF,TGTGCCACCAGTGATAGCGGGACTAGCGGGAGGGCGTCTCAGTTCTTC
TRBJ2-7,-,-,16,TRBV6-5,CASSYSMGELGYEQYF,TGTGCCAGCAGTTACTCGATGGGGGAGCTCGGGTACGAGCAGTACTTC
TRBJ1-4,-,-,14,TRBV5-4,CASSLQGSNEKLFF,TGTGCCAGCAGCTTGCAGGGCAGTAATGAAAAACTGTTTTTT
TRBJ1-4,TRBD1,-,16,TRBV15,CATSSTRGPLIEKLFF,TGTGCCACCAGCAGTACAAGGGGGCCCTTGATCGAAAAACTGTTTTTT
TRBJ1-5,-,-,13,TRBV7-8,CASSLYGNQPQHF,TGTGCCAGCAGCTTATATGGGAACCAGCCCCAGCATTTT
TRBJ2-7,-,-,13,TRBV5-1,CATRIGRAGEQYF,TGCGCCACCAGGATCGGACGCGCAGGTGAGCAGTACTTC
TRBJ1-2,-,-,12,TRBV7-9,CATVGGVVGYTF,TGTGCCACGGTAGGAGGGGTTGTTGGCTACACCTTC
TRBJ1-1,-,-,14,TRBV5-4,CASSLFGGASEAFF,TGTGCCAGCAGCTTATTCGGGGGCGCCTCTGAAGCTTTCTTT
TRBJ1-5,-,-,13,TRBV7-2,CASSLRSNQPQHF,TGTGCCAGCAGCTTAAGGAGCAATCAGCCCCAGCATTTT
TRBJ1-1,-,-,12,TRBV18,CASSHTNTEAFF,TGTGCCAGCTCACACACGAACACTGAAGCTTTCTTT
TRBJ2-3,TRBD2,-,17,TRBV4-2,CASSQEFRAGGADTQYF,TGTGCCAGCAGCCAAGAATTTCGAGCGGGGGGGGCAGATACGCAGTATTTT
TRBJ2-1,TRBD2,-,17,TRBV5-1,CASSVGTSGRSYNEQFF,TGCGCCAGCAGCGTAGGGACTAGCGGGAGGTCCTACAATGAGCAGTTCTTC
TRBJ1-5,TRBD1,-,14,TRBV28,CASSWWTGSQPQHF,TGTGCCAGCAGTTGGTGGACAGGGTCTCAGCCCCAGCATTTT
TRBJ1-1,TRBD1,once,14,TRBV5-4,CASSPDRANTEAFF,TGTGCCAGCAGCCCGGACAGGGCGAACACTGAAGCTTTCTTT
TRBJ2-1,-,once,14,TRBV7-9,CASSPPLGDNEQFF,TGTGCCAGCAGCCCCCCTCTTGGGGACAATGAGCAGTTCTTC
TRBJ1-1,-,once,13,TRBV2,CASNRRENTEAFF,TGTGCCAGCAACCGACGGGAAAACACTGAAGCTTTCTTT
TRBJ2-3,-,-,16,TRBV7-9,CASSLVQLASADTQYF,TGTGCCAGCAGCTTAGTCCAACTAGCTAGTGCAGATACGCAGTATTTT
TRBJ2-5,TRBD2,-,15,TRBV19,CASSPLASGQETQYF,TGTGCCAGTAGTCCCCTGGCTAGCGGCCAAGAGACCCAGTACTTC
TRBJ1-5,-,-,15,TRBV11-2,CASSLEGGIGQPQHF,TGTGCCAGCAGCTTAGAAGGGGGAATCGGGCAGCCCCAGCATTTT